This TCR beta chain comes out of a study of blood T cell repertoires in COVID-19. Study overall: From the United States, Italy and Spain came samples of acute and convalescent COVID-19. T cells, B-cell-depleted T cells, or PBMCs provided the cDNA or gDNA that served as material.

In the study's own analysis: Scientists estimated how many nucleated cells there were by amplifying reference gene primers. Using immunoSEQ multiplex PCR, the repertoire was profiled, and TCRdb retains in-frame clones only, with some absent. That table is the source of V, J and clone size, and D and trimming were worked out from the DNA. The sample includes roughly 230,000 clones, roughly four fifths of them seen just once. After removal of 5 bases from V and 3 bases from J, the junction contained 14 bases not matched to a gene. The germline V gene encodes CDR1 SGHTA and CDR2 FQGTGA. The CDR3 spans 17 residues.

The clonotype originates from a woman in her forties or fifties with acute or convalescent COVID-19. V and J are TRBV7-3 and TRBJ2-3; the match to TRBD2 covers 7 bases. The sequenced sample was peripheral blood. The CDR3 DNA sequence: TGTGCCAGCAGCCCTAACCTTGCGGGGGTCACGACAGATACGCAGTATTTT. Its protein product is CASSPNLAGVTTDTQYF.